This T cell receptor beta chain derives from a study of cytomegalovirus exposure and HLA in healthy donors. The study, taken as a whole, reports: Most TCR sequences were seen very rarely across donors, but some public TCRs occurred in many. According to a subsequent analysis, TCR clusters identified in the first cohort showed a tendency to co-occur across the roughly 120 validation repertoires.

As for this clone: No antigen is known for it. Other DNA sequences in this specimen translate into the identical CDR3.

The V gene's germline CDR1 is SGHTA and CDR2 FQGTGA. Trimming removed 0 bases at V and 0 bases at J, with 3 bases between. The CDR3 loop spans 14 amino acids. Clones were read by immunoSEQ multiplex PCR, and TCRdb kept only the in-frame ones, dropping some. Here the sample spans over 250,000 clones, around 90% being singletons. What was sequenced was PBMCs. The rearrangement uses TRBV7-3 and TRBJ1-3; D not certain. The source of this sequence is a woman aged 25 to 39 in good health and CMV-seropositive. The CDR3, as DNA: TGTGCCAGCAGCTTAACCGGCTCTGGAAACACCATATATTTT. Its translation is CASSLTGSGNTIYF.